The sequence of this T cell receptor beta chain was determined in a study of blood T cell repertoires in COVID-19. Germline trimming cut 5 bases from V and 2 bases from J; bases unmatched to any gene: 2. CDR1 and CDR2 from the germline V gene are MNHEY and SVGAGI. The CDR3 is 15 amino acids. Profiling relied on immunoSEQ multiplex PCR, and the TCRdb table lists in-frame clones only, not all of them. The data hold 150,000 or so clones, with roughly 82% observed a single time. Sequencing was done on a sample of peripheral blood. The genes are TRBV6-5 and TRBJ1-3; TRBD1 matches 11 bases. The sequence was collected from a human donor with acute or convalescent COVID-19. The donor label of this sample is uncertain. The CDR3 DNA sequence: TGTGCCAGCAGTCAGGACAGGGGGCCTGGAAACACCATATATTTT. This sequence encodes CASSQDRGPGNTIYF.